This is a list of T cell receptor beta chains from one sample in a study of T-cell reconstitution after alpha-beta-depleted transplantation in children. TCRdb passed the PCR reads through MiXCR, listing each CDR3 protein once. The sample yields 400,000 to 550,000 distinct CDR3 sequences, about 10% seen once. Sequencing used PBMCs, obtained before TCRalphabeta/CD19-depleted stem cell transplant. These receptors originate from a child under 10 years old with inherited bone marrow failure, due to receive a stem cell transplant. CDR3s leave out the opening cysteine and the closing phenylalanine or tryptophan. The order of the fields is V gene, CDR3 length, J gene, CDR3 protein.

>TRBV6-2/TRBV6-3|10|TRBJ2-7
ASSSGVPEQY
>TRBV28|13|TRBJ2-4
ASSYRGRTGNIQY
>TRBV20-1|13|TRBJ2-1
SARDLAGEHNEQF
>TRBV7-9|14|TRBJ2-3
ASSLGPAGVVDTQY
>TRBV7-9|11|TRBJ2-7
ASSRLAGGEQY
>TRBV11-2|16|TRBJ2-3
ASRTTSWLAGGPSPQY
>TRBV20-1|15|TRBJ2-7
SARGVWGLAGAYEQY
>TRBV7-2|12|TRBJ1-5
ASSLWTGNQPQH
>TRBV29-1|10|TRBJ2-3
SAGTAADTQY
>TRBV12-3/TRBV12-4|10|TRBJ2-1
AVLDRAGEQF
>TRBV27|11|TRBJ1-5
ASSLYIDQPQH
>TRBV5-1|12|TRBJ2-7
ASSLELGLYEQY
>TRBV3-1|11|TRBJ2-1
ASRAGSGNEQF
>TRBV12-3/TRBV12-4|12|TRBJ2-1
ASTPGLAVNEQF
>TRBV6-2/TRBV6-3|15|TRBJ2-3
ASSRFRTGVTTDTQY
>TRBV30|11|TRBJ2-6
AWRPRGANVLT
>TRBV29-1|11|TRBJ1-1
SVDGRVNTEAF
>TRBV29-1|12|TRBJ2-1
SVVGTSVYNEQF
>TRBV6-5|14|TRBJ2-1
ASSYDPLASYNEQF
>TRBV27|12|TRBJ2-1
ASSFSGTDNEQF
>TRBV5-1|12|TRBJ2-1
ASSLDFLGDEQF
>TRBV20-1|19|TRBJ2-7
CARDLGFSLAGGQSSYEQY